Sequencing of this TCR beta chain was carried out in a study of T-cell memory formation after mild COVID-19. The V end lost 0 bases, the J end lost 8 bases, and 9 bases lay between the germline ends. The germline gives CDR1 GTSNPN, CDR2 SVGIG (reference sequence). This CDR3 contains 12 residues. From the 5' RACE reads, TCRdb called clonotypes with MiXCR, one entry per CDR3 protein. In the table there are 130,000 to 150,000 distinct CDR3 sequences, less than 20% of which are singletons. The source is an adult woman who had mild COVID-19 (a few samples of this study predate the infection). Cell type and time point are not known. The chain joins TRBV30 to TRBJ2-3; the D is unclear. Sequencing was done on a sample of PBMCs or a T cell subset sorted from them (not recorded which). The CDR3 DNA is TGTGCCTGGAGTGTAGGAGCCCCTACGCAGTATTTT. This encodes CAWSVGAPTQYF.